These 20 T cell receptor beta chains share one sample of origin, sequenced in a study of regulatory T cells in long-lasting Graves disease. Arm-PCR of CDR3 regions with iRepertoire HTBI primers generated TCR beta libraries. TCRdb ran MiXCR on the multiplex PCR reads and lists one entry per CDR3 protein. The sample contains 400,000 to 500,000 distinct CDR3 sequences, about a sixth of which appear only once. Time point meaning: newly diagnosed GD, antithyroid drugs for less than 3 months. Isolated PBMC RNA provided the starting material for the TCR library. The same specimen was also included in a second study, on T cells in Graves' hyperthyroidism and ophthalmopathy.

The sample here was peripheral blood mononuclear cells (PBMCs), taken at new diagnosis, from a patient treated with antithyroid drugs. The receptors originated from a woman between 18 and 29 years old with Graves disease.

This clonotype was seen a handful of times. V and J are TRBV20-1 and TRBJ2-4, with a weak D call TRBD1 (5 bases). Germline V gene data show CDR1 as DFQATT and CDR2 as SNEGSKA (reference sequence). V dropped 1 base and J dropped 5 bases, with 6 bases sitting between them. This CDR3 has 12 residues. The CDR3 region has the DNA TGCAGTGCTAGAGGGGGCGAAAACATTCAGTACTTC. This translates into CSARGGENIQYF.

In its sample, this clonotype was seen a few times. V gene TRBV11-3 combines with J gene TRBJ2-4; D remains ambiguous. Per the germline V gene, CDR1 is SGHNT and CDR2 is YENEEA. The CDR3 spans 13 residues. Deletions cut 5 bases from V and 2 bases from J, with 7 bases between. The CDR3 sequence: CASSLTSKNIQYF. The CDR3 region has the DNA TGTGCCAGCAGCCTCACTTCCAAAAACATTCAGTACTTC.

This clonotype was seen many times. CDR3 region: CASSLAGANIQYF. In DNA, the CDR3 is TGTGCCAGCAGCTTAGCGGGTGCAAACATTCAGTACTTC. This chain joins TRBV7-9 and TRBJ2-4; D unclear. CDR1 is SEHNR and CDR2 is FQNEAQ in the germline V gene (reference sequence). The germline V and J ends were trimmed by 0 bases and 6 bases, with 6 bases remaining between them. CDR3 length: 13 residues.

This clonotype has only a few counts. The V gene is TRBV9, the J gene TRBJ1-3; 9 nucleotides match TRBD1. The junction had 4 bases not matched to a gene; V was cut back by 0 bases and J by 6 bases. This CDR3 contains 15 residues. The germline CDR1 and CDR2 sequences are SGDLS and YYNGEE. The CDR3 region is CASSVGGTGLNTIYF. The CDR3 nucleotides are TGTGCCAGCAGCGTAGGCGGGACAGGGCTAAACACCATATATTTT.

The chain links TRBV12-3 or TRBV12-4 to TRBJ1-1; D uncertain. The CDR3 length is 14 residues. Trimming stripped 3 bases from V and 1 base from J, with 9 bases between. CDR3 in DNA: TGTGCCAGCAGTTTTGGGGTGCGGAACACTGAAGCTTTCTTT. Protein: CASSFGVRNTEAFF.

As concerns this clonotype: A read error may explain this, as a much larger clone is one base away. The rearrangement links TRBV28 to TRBJ1-1; tentatively, D is TRBD1 (6 bases). Germline lookup yields CDR1 MDHEN and CDR2 SYDVKM. The CDR3 runs 15 residues. CDR3: CSSSISGGASTEAFF. The CDR3 region has the DNA TGTTCCAGCAGTATCTCGGGGGGGGCGAGCACTGAAGCTTTCTTT.

This clonotype has at least ten counts. This chain links TRBV7-2 with TRBJ2-2; 7 nucleotides match TRBD2. V gave up 5 bases and J gave up 1 base; unmatched junction bases: 4. The CDR3 spans 15 residues. The germline CDR1 and CDR2 sequences are SGHTA and FQGNSA. For the CDR3, the DNA is TGTGCCAGCAGCGAGCGGGATATGAACACCGGGGAGCTGTTTTTT. It is translated as CASSERDMNTGELFF.

This clonotype has at least ten counts. The rearrangement uses TRBV11-1 and TRBJ2-5, with 14 bases fitting TRBD2. With 5 bases clipped from V and 9 bases from J, the junction kept 17 bases outside the gene matches. The CDR3 length is 18 residues. The V gene's germline CDR1 is SGHAT and CDR2 FQDESV (reference sequence). The chain's CDR3 is CASSPGTSGSGSVGAQYF. The CDR3 DNA is TGTGCCAGCAGCCCCGGGACTAGCGGGAGTGGGTCGGTCGGGGCCCAGTACTTC.

Written as DNA, the CDR3 is TGTGCCACCAGCTTGGACGGATATGGCTACACCTTC. Encoded protein: CATSLDGYGYTF. J is TRBJ1-2 and V is TRBV15; no firm D call. Germline assignment: CDR1 LNHNV and CDR2 YYDKDF (reference sequence). V was cut by 5 bases and J by 5 bases, with 9 bases left in between. This CDR3 comprises 12 residues.

V is TRBV18 and J is TRBJ1-2; D uncertain. V shed 2 bases and J shed 4 bases, with 5 bases lying between them. The CDR3 runs 12 residues. CDR1 and CDR2 (germline): KGHSH, LQKENI. The CDR3 nucleotides are TGTGCCAGCTCACCATTTACCTATGGCTACACCTTC. This encodes CASSPFTYGYTF.

This clonotype was detected a few times. This sequence joins TRBV7-3 and TRBJ2-7; 10 nucleotides match TRBD2. Germline CDR1 reads SGHTA; CDR2 reads FQGTGA. The V gene end was trimmed by 1 base and the J gene end by 5 bases; junction bases not matched to a gene: 2. The CDR3 runs 14 residues. CDR3 sequence: CASSLMGTSDEQYF. The CDR3 coding sequence is TGTGCCAGCAGCTTAATGGGGACTAGCGACGAGCAGTACTTC.

This clonotype turned up a few times. This chain joins TRBV6-1 and TRBJ1-3, with unresolved D. Between the trimmed V and J ends, which lost 7 bases and 7 bases, there was a span of 8 bases. From germline, CDR1 is MNHNS and CDR2 SASEGT. The CDR3 length is 11 residues. The CDR3 DNA reads as TGTGCCAGCATTGGGGTGAACACCATATATTTT. Protein sequence: CASIGVNTIYF.

The CDR3 is CASSIGTGRNTGELFF. CDR3 DNA sequence: TGTGCCAGTAGCATCGGGACAGGGCGGAACACCGGGGAGCTGTTTTTT. This chain connects TRBV19 to TRBJ2-2, with 9 bases identical to TRBD1. The ends lost 6 bases at V and 1 base at J; junction bases unmatched: 6. This CDR3 is 16 amino acids long. Germline lookup yields CDR1 LNHDA and CDR2 SQIVND (reference sequence).

The chain uses TRBV10-3 and TRBJ2-7; 13 nucleotides agree with TRBD2. The V gene end was trimmed by 0 bases and the J gene end by 0 bases; junction bases not matched to a gene: 2. This CDR3 spans 17 amino acids. CDR1 is ENHRY and CDR2 is SYGVKD in the germline V gene. CDR3: CAISESRTSGSSYEQYF. The CDR3 DNA reads as TGTGCCATCAGTGAGTCGAGGACTAGCGGGAGCTCCTACGAGCAGTACTTC.

This clonotype turned up a few times. CDR3 region: CASSTTGDDGYTF. The CDR3 nucleotides are TGTGCCAGCAGTACAACAGGGGATGATGGCTACACCTTC. The rearrangement uses TRBV6-1 and TRBJ1-2, with TRBD1 identical over 7 bases. Germline V gives CDR1 MNHNS, CDR2 SASEGT. Trimming at V came to 5 bases and at J to 6 bases, leaving 6 bases not matched to a gene. The CDR3 is 13 amino acids.

This clonotype has ten or more counts. This chain links TRBV11-2 with TRBJ1-1; no definite D call. V was clipped by 0 bases and J by 3 bases, with 5 bases between them. This CDR3 spans 13 amino acids. Germline assignment: CDR1 SGHAT and CDR2 FQNNGV. CDR3 residues: CASSLEEDTEAFF. For the CDR3, the DNA is TGTGCCAGCAGCTTAGAAGAGGACACTGAAGCTTTCTTT.

This clonotype was seen a few times. V usage is TRBV20-1 and J usage is TRBJ2-7; 14 nucleotides agree with TRBD2. V lost 1 base, J lost 4 bases, and 6 bases stayed unmatched. The CDR3 spans 16 residues. Per germline, CDR1 DFQATT and CDR2 SNEGSKA (reference sequence). As DNA, the CDR3 is TGCAGTGCTAGAGGACTAGCGGGAGGGTTGTTGTACGAGCAGTACTTC. Its protein product is CSARGLAGGLLYEQYF.

This clonotype has just a few counts. This chain links TRBV11-3 with TRBJ2-1, with 9 bases fitting TRBD2. The V and J ends lost 3 bases and 7 bases, in that order; junction bases with no gene match: 16. This CDR3 contains 18 residues. Germline lookup yields CDR1 SGHNT and CDR2 YENEEA. As DNA, the CDR3 is TGTGCCAGCAGCTTCCCCTGGGGGGCGGGAGGGCAGGGAAATGAGCAGTTCTTC. Its protein product is CASSFPWGAGGQGNEQFF.

There are many counts of this clonotype. The CDR3 is CASSPTTGYNEQFF. The CDR3 DNA is TGTGCCAGCAGCCCTACGACAGGGTACAATGAGCAGTTCTTC. This rearrangement joins TRBV28 to TRBJ2-1, with TRBD1 matching over 7 bases. V lost 6 bases, J lost 4 bases, and 6 bases stayed unmatched. CDR3 length: 14 residues. Germline loops: CDR1 MDHEN, CDR2 SYDVKM. The variable domain in full, with the rest retrieved from reference TRBV28 and TRBJ2-1, is DVKVTQSSRYLVKRTGEKVFLECVQDMDHENMFWYRQDPGLGLRLIYFSYDVKMKEKGDIPEGYSVSREKKERFSLILESASTNQTSMYLCASSPTTGYNEQFFGPGTRLTVL.

This clonotype was observed a few times. The chain recombines TRBV18 with TRBJ2-1; D gene unclear. CDR1 KGHSH and CDR2 LQKENI come from the germline V gene. The CDR3 length is 14 residues. Trimming took off 4 bases at V and 1 base at J, with 8 bases between the two ends. DNA of the CDR3: TGTGCCAGCTCACAGCACCCTTCCTACAATGAGCAGTTCTTC. Amino acid sequence: CASSQHPSYNEQFF. The variable domain in full, completed from reference TRBV18 and TRBJ2-1, reads NAGVMQNPRHLVRRRGQEARLRCSPMKGHSHVYWYRQLPEEGLKFMVYLQKENIIDESGMPKERFSAEFPKEGPSILRIQQVVRGDSAAYFCASSQHPSYNEQFFGPGTRLTVL.